This record looks at one TCR beta chain sequence and its context. These data are taken from a study of cytomegalovirus exposure and HLA in healthy donors. The donors were healthy bone marrow donors. Germline-derived CDR1 and CDR2 are KGHSH and LQKENI. This CDR3 has 15 residues. With V trimmed by 4 bases and J by 5 bases, 5 bases remained unmatched. PCR amplification relied on 60 Vbeta primers (plus 13 Jbeta primers). The method was immunoSEQ multiplex PCR; TCRdb's version includes in-frame clones alone and lacks a portion of them. The table lists about 140,000 clones, 80% to 85% of them singletons. The specimen sequenced was PBMCs. This receptor was taken from a female donor in good health and CMV-seronegative. This sequence joins TRBV18 and TRBJ1-4, with 9 bases matching TRBD1. The CDR3: CASSLQGASNEKLFF. The DNA for the CDR3 is TGTGCCAGCTCACTACAGGGGGCAAGCAATGAAAAACTGTTTTTT. The entire variable domain, with the rest obtained from reference TRBV18 and TRBJ1-4, is as follows: NAGVMQNPRHLVRRRGQEARLRCSPMKGHSHVYWYRQLPEEGLKFMVYLQKENIIDESGMPKERFSAEFPKEGPSILRIQQVVRGDSAAYFCASSLQGASNEKLFFGSGTQLSVL.